Following are 29 T cell receptor beta chains from one sample sequenced in a study of Ad26.COV2.S vaccination and SARS-CoV-2 variants. Profiled with immunoSEQ multiplex PCR; TCRdb holds only in-frame clones, not every one. This table has 440,000 or so clones, about nine tenths appearing once. Treatment indicated: 19 received Ad26.COV2.S at low or high dose, single or two shots; about five received placebo; per-sample allocation not given. Samples analyzed were those drawn on day 63 after the first vaccine or placebo injection. This specimen consisted of peripheral blood, obtained in a trial of Ad26.COV2.S vaccine versus placebo. These receptors were collected from a person between 18 and 60 years old who received the Ad26.COV2.S COVID-19 vaccine or a placebo.

Remarks on this clone: The same CDR3 is also encoded by other DNA sequences in this sample. V usage is TRBV28 and J usage is TRBJ2-2; tentative D call: TRBD2 (6 bases). The CDR3 loop spans 14 amino acids. Per the germline V gene, CDR1 is MDHEN and CDR2 is SYDVKM. Trimming removed 4 bases at V and 5 bases at J, with 11 bases between. As DNA, the CDR3 is TGTGCCAGCAGTTCGGGGACTGGTACCGGGGAGCTGTTTTTT. Residues: CASSSGTGTGELFF.

This chain connects TRBV21-1 to TRBJ2-3; the tabulated D call, TRBD2, remains unverified against the DNA. TRBV21-1 is a listed pseudogene. The CDR3 has 16 amino acids. CDR3 loop: CASSKLSGRGTDTQYF. The CDR3 nucleotides read TGTGCCAGCAGCAAATTGTCCGGGAGGGGCACAGATACGCAGTATTTT.

The V gene is TRBV28, the J gene TRBJ1-5; tentatively, D is TRBD1 (5 bases). The ends were cut back, 2 bases at V and 2 bases at J, with 10 bases in the middle. The germline CDR1 and CDR2 sequences are MDHEN and SYDVKM. This CDR3 contains 15 residues. CDR3 sequence reads: CASSLRLGGNQPQHF. The CDR3 DNA sequence: TGTGCCAGCAGTTTACGCCTGGGGGGCAATCAGCCCCAGCATTTT.

The gene calls are TRBV4-1 and TRBJ1-4, with D unresolved. The V end was cut by 1 base, the J end by 8 bases, with 5 bases between. The CDR3 sequence is 12 residues long. Germline V gene lookup returns CDR1 MGHRA and CDR2 YSYEKL. The CDR3 here is CASSQVEEKLFF. In DNA, the CDR3 is TGCGCCAGCAGCCAAGTCGAGGAAAAACTGTTTTTT.

For the CDR3, the DNA is TGTGCCACCTCGGACAGGGGATATATAAGCGGCTACACCTTC. It yields the protein CATSDRGYISGYTF. The genes are TRBV27 and TRBJ1-2; TRBD1 agrees at 9 bases. Trimming at V came to 10 bases and at J to 8 bases, leaving 14 bases not matched to a gene. Germline CDR1 reads MNHEY; CDR2 reads SMNVEV (reference sequence). The CDR3 spans 14 residues.

The rearrangement uses TRBV13 and TRBJ2-4; 9 nucleotides agree with TRBD2. CDR1 PRHDT and CDR2 FYEKMQ come from the germline V gene (reference sequence). The CDR3 runs 22 residues. J gave up 3 bases and V 5 bases, and 26 bases lay outside the gene matches. The CDR3: CASSPSGILLQPPPNGKNIQYF. CDR3 sequence (DNA): TGTGCCAGCAGCCCTAGCGGGATTTTACTCCAGCCCCCCCCTAATGGCAAAAACATTCAGTACTTC.

The chain employs TRBV11-3 and TRBJ1-1; D might be TRBD1 (5 bases). V lost 5 bases and J 3 bases, leaving 16 bases between the germline ends. Per the germline V gene, CDR1 is SGHNT and CDR2 is YENEEA. The CDR3 runs to 15 residues. The chain's CDR3 is CASSLRGGDDTEAFF. In DNA, the CDR3 is TGTGCCAGCAGCCTCCGCGGGGGGGACGACACTGAAGCTTTCTTT. Drawing the rest from reference TRBV11-3 and TRBJ1-1, the complete variable domain is EAGVVQSPRYKIIEKKQPVAFWCNPISGHNTLYWYLQNLGQGPELLIRYENEEAVDDSQLPKDRFSAERLKGVDSTLKIQPAELGDSAVYLCASSLRGGDDTEAFFGQGTRLTVV.

Of note for this clone: This specimen includes other DNA sequences encoding the same CDR3. The chain recombines TRBV5-1 with TRBJ2-2, with 12 bases matching TRBD2. From germline, CDR1 is SGHRS and CDR2 YFSETQ. V dropped 2 bases and J dropped 6; count of bases not matched to a gene: 2. This CDR3 contains 15 residues. The chain's CDR3 is CASSLTSGRSGELFF. The CDR3 DNA follows: TGCGCCAGCAGCTTAACTAGCGGGAGGTCCGGGGAGCTGTTTTTT.

The chain carries TRBV3-1 (or the pseudogene TRBV3-2) and TRBJ2-3; D gene unclear. This CDR3 contains 17 residues. The germline V and J ends were trimmed by 1 base and 1 base, with 15 bases remaining between them. CDR1 and CDR2 (germline): LGHDT, YNNKEL (reference sequence). CDR3 in amino acids: CASSQGVRSIGTDTQYF. In DNA, the CDR3 is TGTGCCAGCAGCCAAGGTGTTCGCTCCATTGGCACAGATACGCAGTATTTT.

The chain uses TRBV9 and TRBJ1-4, with 8 nucleotides matching TRBD1. V gave up 2 bases and J gave up 8 bases; unmatched junction bases: 8. The CDR3 contains 15 residues. Germline loops: CDR1 SGDLS, CDR2 YYNGEE. CDR3 loop: CASSVRQGRDEKLFF. CDR3 in DNA: TGTGCCAGCAGCGTTAGACAGGGGAGGGACGAAAAACTGTTTTTT.

This clone was observed once. A much larger clonotype is one base distant, so this may be a read error. The chain joins TRBV12-3 or TRBV12-4 to TRBJ2-2, with a possible D match to TRBD1 (6 bases). V dropped 7 bases and J dropped 4 bases, with 7 bases sitting between them. CDR3 length: 12 residues. The CDR3: CASTRGTGELFF. CDR3 sequence (DNA): TGTGCCAGCACCAGGGGCACCGGGGAGCTGTTTTTT.

V gene TRBV7-9 combines with J gene TRBJ2-5; 14 nucleotides match TRBD2. Germline V gene sequence: CDR1 SEHNR, CDR2 FQNEAQ (reference sequence). The V and J ends lost 5 bases and 1 base, in that order; junction bases with no gene match: 12. This CDR3 is 19 amino acids long. This chain's CDR3 is CASSGRLAGGPGSQETQYF. For the CDR3, the DNA is TGTGCCAGCAGCGGGAGACTAGCGGGAGGGCCAGGTTCCCAAGAGACCCAGTACTTC.

This sequence joins TRBV6-6 and TRBJ1-6, with 9 bases lining up with TRBD1. The CDR3 is 13 amino acids. Germline CDR1 and CDR2: MNHNY and SVGAGI (reference sequence). Germline trimming cut 10 bases from V and 9 bases from J; bases unmatched to any gene: 7. This CDR3 is CATTGGSRSPLHF. CDR3 bases: TGTGCCACGACAGGGGGTTCACGTTCACCCCTCCACTTT.

The chain uses TRBV24-1 and TRBJ2-1; possibly TRBD2 for D (7 bases). The CDR3 is 15 amino acids. V was trimmed by 4 bases and J by 6 bases, leaving 15 bases between them. Germline CDR1 reads KGHDR; CDR2 reads SFDVKD. Here the CDR3 DNA reads TGTGCCACCAGTGAGGGGTGGGGGGGCCGCAATGAGCAGTTCTTC. Its protein is CATSEGWGGRNEQFF.

The DNA for the CDR3 is TGCGCCAGCTCAGTGGCGGGAAGGGCAGATACGCAGTATTTT. It encodes CASSVAGRADTQYF. V is TRBV5-1 and J is TRBJ2-3, with a possible D match to TRBD2 (6 bases). The CDR3 runs to 14 residues. Trimming took off 7 bases at V and 4 bases at J, with 16 bases between the two ends. Germline lookup yields CDR1 SGHRS and CDR2 YFSETQ.

CDR3 loop: CASSEAGPGHGSLHF. The CDR3 bases are TGTGCCAGCAGTGAGGCGGGACCGGGGCACGGGTCCCTCCACTTT. The rearrangement uses TRBV6-1 and TRBJ1-6; D possibly corresponds to TRBD1 (5 bases). The CDR3 sequence is 15 residues long. Germline loops: CDR1 MNHNS, CDR2 SASEGT. The V and J ends lost 3 bases and 14 bases respectively, with 20 bases between them.

This clone was found once. The chain is built from TRBV11-2 and TRBJ1-4; 7 positions match TRBD1. The CDR3 extends over 19 amino acids. With 2 bases clipped from V and 4 bases from J, the junction kept 16 bases outside the gene matches. Germline CDR1 and CDR2: SGHAT and FQNNGV. The CDR3 sequence: CASSLFPPATGLLNEKLFF. In nucleotides, the CDR3 is TGTGCCAGCAGCTTATTTCCCCCAGCGACAGGGCTACTTAATGAAAAACTGTTTTTT. The full variable domain, its missing parts supplied by reference TRBV11-2 and TRBJ1-4, is EAGVAQSPRYKIIEKRQSVAFWCNPISGHATLYWYQQILGQGPKLLIQFQNNGVVDDSQLPKDRFSAERLKGVDSTLKIQPAKLEDSAVYLCASSLFPPATGLLNEKLFFGSGTQLSVL.

This clone came up once. The genes are TRBV19 and TRBJ2-1, with D maybe TRBD1 (5 bases). The CDR3 is 16 amino acids. Germline V CDR1 and CDR2: LNHDA, SQIVND (reference sequence). With 5 bases removed from V and 5 bases from J, the gap between germline ends came to 19 bases. CDR3 region: CASSSRTRTTNNEQFF. The CDR3 DNA reads TGTGCCAGTAGTTCCCGGACACGAACAACAAACAATGAGCAGTTCTTC.

The V gene is TRBV5-6, the J gene TRBJ1-6; TRBD1 agrees at 10 bases. Unmatched junction bases numbered 5, after V lost 3 bases and J lost 8 bases. The germline CDR1 and CDR2 sequences are SGHDT and YYEEEE. The CDR3 covers 15 residues. The CDR3 is CASSWTGGRYSPLHF. CDR3 in DNA: TGTGCCAGCAGCTGGACAGGGGGAAGGTATTCACCCCTCCACTTT.

This chain joins TRBV5-4 and TRBJ2-1; possible D gene TRBD1, 6 bases. The CDR3 consists of 17 residues. Germline CDR1 and CDR2: SGHNT and YYREEE (reference sequence). The ends were cut back, 0 bases at V and 7 bases at J, with 20 bases in the middle. Here the CDR3 reads CASSLALIAGELNEQFF. The CDR3 DNA reads as TGTGCCAGCAGCTTGGCCTTGATCGCAGGGGAGTTGAATGAGCAGTTCTTC.

The chain joins TRBV19 to TRBJ1-5, with a possible D match to TRBD1 (6 bases). V lost 8 bases and J lost 2, with 28 bases in between. The CDR3 runs 19 residues. Germline loops: CDR1 LNHDA, CDR2 SQIVND (reference sequence). CDR3 amino acids: CASQKGNRVTSFGNQPQHF. CDR3 DNA: TGTGCCAGTCAGAAGGGAAACAGGGTAACATCATTTGGCAATCAGCCCCAGCATTTT.

The rearrangement uses TRBV5-4 and TRBJ2-6; 10 nucleotides match TRBD1. With V trimmed by 6 bases and J by 1 base, 10 bases remained unmatched. Germline V gene sequence: CDR1 SGHNT, CDR2 YYREEE (reference sequence). The CDR3 is made up of 18 amino acids. The CDR3 bases are TGTGCCAGCATCCCCGGGGACAGGGGTCCATCTGGGGCCAACGTCCTGACTTTC. Its translation: CASIPGDRGPSGANVLTF.

V and J are TRBV5-6 and TRBJ2-7; D is undetermined. CDR1 SGHDT and CDR2 YYEEEE come from the germline V gene. This CDR3 has 15 residues. Trimming stripped 0 bases from V and 9 bases from J, with 19 bases between. CDR3 sequence reads: CASSLGSIRVMWQYF. CDR3 nucleotides: TGTGCCAGCAGCTTGGGGAGCATTAGAGTAATGTGGCAGTACTTC.

This chain's CDR3 is CAISEDRLPQHF. The CDR3 DNA sequence: TGTGCCATCAGTGAAGACAGGCTCCCCCAGCATTTT. The chain carries TRBV10-3 and TRBJ1-5, with D possibly matching TRBD1 (6 bases). CDR1 and CDR2 (germline): ENHRY, SYGVKD. Trimming took off 3 bases at V and 10 bases at J, with 10 bases between the two ends. There are 12 residues in the CDR3.

This rearrangement joins TRBV10-2 to TRBJ1-1, with 7 bases matching TRBD1. Germline CDR1 WSHSY, CDR2 SAAADI. The CDR3 runs 16 residues. The V segment lost 2 bases and the J segment 8 bases; nucleotides outside the gene matches: 14. CDR3 sequence (DNA): TGCGCCAGCAGTGAGCAGGGGGTCCGGGGGCGCGACGAAGCTTTCTTT. Protein product: CASSEQGVRGRDEAFF.

The chain carries TRBV19 and TRBJ1-2; no clear D gene. The V end lost 3 bases, the J end lost 8 bases, and 19 bases lay between the germline ends. This CDR3 has 15 residues. Looked up from germline, CDR1 is LNHDA and CDR2 is SQIVND (reference sequence). The CDR3 DNA is TGTGCCAGTAGTATTCTGATCGCAGGACGAGAAGGCTACACCTTC. This encodes CASSILIAGREGYTF. The whole variable domain, remainder taken from reference TRBV19 and TRBJ1-2, is DGGITQSPKYLFRKEGQNVTLSCEQNLNHDAMYWYRQDPGQGLRLIYYSQIVNDFQKGDIAEGYSVSREKKESFPLTVTSAQKNPTAFYLCASSILIAGREGYTFGSGTRLTVV.

The V and J genes are TRBV7-3 and TRBJ1-2, with D perhaps TRBD1 (6 bases). V was cut by 5 bases and J by 1 base, with 11 bases left in between. Per germline, CDR1 SGHTA and CDR2 FQGTGA. The CDR3 totals 14 residues. The CDR3 nucleotides read TGTGCCAGCAGCATAAAAGGGGGTAACTATGGCTACACCTTC. This codes for CASSIKGGNYGYTF. Drawing the rest from reference TRBV7-3 and TRBJ1-2, the complete variable domain is GAGVSQTPSNKVTEKGKYVELRCDPISGHTALYWYRQSLGQGPEFLIYFQGTGAADDSGLPNDRFFAVRPEGSVSTLKIQRTERGDSAVYLCASSIKGGNYGYTFGSGTRLTVV.

V and J are TRBV3-1 (or the pseudogene TRBV3-2) and TRBJ2-7, with 7 bases lining up with TRBD2. CDR1 and CDR2 (germline): LGHDT, YNNKEL (reference sequence). This CDR3 contains 15 residues. J gave up 0 bases and V 3 bases, and 5 bases lay outside the gene matches. This CDR3 is CASSQYGGSSYEQYF. CDR3 DNA: TGTGCCAGCAGCCAGTACGGCGGGAGCTCCTACGAGCAGTACTTC.

The chain employs TRBV7-9 and TRBJ1-4; D is unclear. CDR3 length: 14 residues. Germline V gives CDR1 SEHNR, CDR2 FQNEAQ (reference sequence). Trimming removed 8 bases at V and 7 bases at J, with 17 bases between. The CDR3 DNA reads TGTGCCAGCGGCTCACGGGTCTCGGCTGAAAAACTGTTTTTT. Amino acids: CASGSRVSAEKLFF. The variable domain in full, completed from reference TRBV7-9 and TRBJ1-4, reads DTGVSQNPRHKITKRGQNVTFRCDPISEHNRLYWYRQTLGQGPEFLTYFQNEAQLEKSRLLSDRFSAERPKGSFSTLEIQRTEQGDSAMYLCASGSRVSAEKLFFGSGTQLSVL.